These 25 T cell receptor beta chains came from one sample sequenced in a study of T cell responses to AZD1222 COVID-19 vaccine. Assay used: immunoSEQ multiplex PCR; TCRdb lists only in-frame clones, some missing. In the table there are approximately 52,000 clones, approximately 88% of which are singletons. Here the sequenced sample was peripheral blood, taken 28 days after the second AZD1222 dose. The origin of the receptors is an adult who received the AZD1222 COVID-19 vaccine.

The V and J genes are TRBV7-9 and TRBJ1-2; D remains ambiguous. The germline V gene encodes CDR1 SEHNR and CDR2 FQNEAQ (reference sequence). The CDR3 spans 15 residues. V was shortened by 1 base and J by 10 bases, with 19 bases between the two germline ends. In DNA form, the CDR3 reads TGTGCCAGCAGCTTAGGGGGAGGTGAGCGGAGATCCTACACCTTC. Its protein product is CASSLGGGERRSYTF.

CDR3 sequence reads: CAGGRNTGELFF. The CDR3 nucleotides are TGTGCCGGGGGGCGGAACACCGGGGAGCTGTTTTTT. V and J are TRBV12-3 or TRBV12-4 and TRBJ2-2, with D perhaps assigned TRBD1 or TRBD2 (6 bases each). This CDR3 is built from 12 residues. V was pared by 11 bases and J by 1 base, with 8 bases between.

In its sample, this clone was seen once. The rearrangement links TRBV7-6 to TRBJ1-5, with 7 nucleotides matching TRBD1. CDR1 and CDR2 from the germline V gene are SGHVS and FNYEAQ. The CDR3 covers 17 residues. V lost 5 bases and J lost 0; bases outside the gene matches: 10. This chain's CDR3 is CASSPGQEPYSNQPQHF. The CDR3 coding sequence is TGTGCCAGCAGCCCCGGACAGGAGCCTTATAGCAATCAGCCCCAGCATTTT.

The V and J genes are TRBV10-3 and TRBJ1-3; D is unclear. The germline CDR1 and CDR2 sequences are ENHRY and SYGVKD. With 5 bases removed from V and 0 bases from J, the gap between germline ends came to 5 bases. The CDR3 has 13 amino acids. As DNA, the CDR3 is TGTGCCATCAGTTCAGGCTCTGGAAACACCATATATTTT. The encoded protein is CAISSGSGNTIYF.

The chain recombines TRBV6-5 with TRBJ1-2; D possibly corresponds to TRBD1 (5 bases). V was cut by 4 bases and J by 1 base, with 10 bases left in between. The CDR3 is made up of 14 amino acids. Germline V gives CDR1 MNHEY, CDR2 SVGAGI. DNA of the CDR3: TGTGCCAGCAGTTGGACACGGAGTAACTATGGCTACACCTTC. Its translation: CASSWTRSNYGYTF.

The J gene is TRBJ1-3, the V gene TRBV9; D is possibly TRBD1 (6 bases). The CDR3 spans 16 residues. Germline CDR1 and CDR2: SGDLS and YYNGEE. Trimming left V 4 bases short and J 0 bases short, with 14 bases between. The CDR3 sequence: CASSFDPDSSGNTIYF. DNA for the CDR3: TGTGCCAGCAGCTTTGACCCGGACAGCTCTGGAAACACCATATATTTT.

The chain carries TRBV6-1 and TRBJ2-1; D is undetermined. Germline-derived CDR1 and CDR2 are MNHNS and SASEGT. The CDR3 is made up of 13 amino acids. Trimming pared 2 bases from V and 6 bases from J, leaving 8 bases between. CDR3 region: CASSERVGNEQFF. The CDR3 DNA sequence: TGTGCCAGCAGTGAACGGGTGGGCAATGAGCAGTTCTTC.

The gene calls are TRBV2 and TRBJ2-1, with 14 bases aligning to TRBD2. Unmatched junction bases numbered 7, after V lost 6 bases and J lost 3 bases. The CDR3 has 17 amino acids. Germline-derived CDR1 and CDR2 are SNHLY and FYNNEI. The CDR3 loop reads CASSLTSGRAIYNEQFF. Written as DNA, the CDR3 is TGTGCCAGCAGCCTGACTAGCGGGAGGGCCATCTACAATGAGCAGTTCTTC.

CDR3 coding DNA: TGTGCCATCGGACAGCTCTATGGCTACACCTTC. Protein product: CAIGQLYGYTF. The chain links TRBV28 to TRBJ1-2; a possible D gene is TRBD1 (6 bases). The germline CDR1 and CDR2 sequences are MDHEN and SYDVKM. Trimming cost V 10 bases and J 4 bases, with 10 bases left between them. The CDR3 extends over 11 amino acids.

The V gene is TRBV6-4, the J gene TRBJ2-1; 12 bases are a match to TRBD2. V shed 3 bases and J 12 bases; nucleotides not matched to a gene: 9. The germline gives CDR1 MRHNA, CDR2 SNTAGT. The CDR3 extends over 15 amino acids. CDR3 sequence: CASSEESSGRAVQFF. Here the CDR3 DNA reads TGTGCCAGCAGTGAGGAGTCTAGCGGGAGGGCCGTGCAGTTCTTC.

The chain links TRBV28 to TRBJ1-1; D is unresolved. Germline CDR1 reads MDHEN; CDR2 reads SYDVKM. V lost 1 base to trimming and J lost 1 base, with 13 bases between them. CDR3 length equals 16 residues. DNA for the CDR3: TGTGCCAGCAGTTTATTGGGAATGGGAGGGAACACTGAAGCTTTCTTT. Amino acid sequence: CASSLLGMGGNTEAFF.

V and J are TRBV28 and TRBJ2-1; possibly TRBD1 for D (6 bases). Germline-derived CDR1 and CDR2 are MDHEN and SYDVKM. The CDR3 is made up of 16 amino acids. With 2 bases removed from V and 6 bases from J, the gap between germline ends came to 17 bases. The chain's CDR3 is CASSLIMDRNFNEQFF. The CDR3, as DNA: TGTGCCAGCAGTTTAATCATGGACAGAAACTTCAATGAGCAGTTCTTC. Supplemented by reference TRBV28 and TRBJ2-1, the full variable domain reads DVKVTQSSRYLVKRTGEKVFLECVQDMDHENMFWYRQDPGLGLRLIYFSYDVKMKEKGDIPEGYSVSREKKERFSLILESASTNQTSMYLCASSLIMDRNFNEQFFGPGTRLTVL.

This chain links TRBV28 with TRBJ2-7, with D tentatively TRBD1 or TRBD2 (6 bases each). CDR1 is MDHEN, CDR2 SYDVKM, per germline. V shed 6 bases and J shed 0 bases, with 12 bases lying between them. The CDR3 consists of 14 residues. CDR3 sequence (DNA): TGTGCCAGCAGGGCAGAGGGGGGCTCCTACGAGCAGTACTTC. Translation gives CASRAEGGSYEQYF.

The chain couples TRBV3-1 (or the pseudogene TRBV3-2) to TRBJ2-1; 14 bases map to TRBD2. The CDR3 contains 18 residues. V was pared by 0 bases and J by 6 bases, with 7 bases of the junction left unmatched. The V gene's germline CDR1 is LGHDT and CDR2 YNNKEL (reference sequence). The CDR3 here is CASSQEGTSGSWRNEQFF. The DNA for the CDR3 is TGTGCCAGCAGCCAAGAGGGGACTAGCGGGAGTTGGCGCAATGAGCAGTTCTTC.

The chain uses TRBV19 and TRBJ2-7; the D is unclear. The CDR3 covers 14 residues. The germline V gene has CDR1 LNHDA and CDR2 SQIVND (reference sequence). V was pared by 7 bases and J by 4 bases, with 17 bases between. The CDR3 spells CASTSTAGAYEQYF. CDR3 sequence (DNA): TGTGCCAGTACCTCCACGGCAGGCGCTTACGAGCAGTACTTC.

This clone came up once. The rearrangement links TRBV5-6 to TRBJ2-5, with D perhaps TRBD2 (6 bases). The CDR3 covers 16 residues. The V end was cut by 0 bases, the J end by 1 base, with 13 bases between. The germline CDR1 and CDR2 sequences are SGHDT and YYEEEE. The CDR3 nucleotides read TGTGCCAGCAGCTTGGTCGCGGGACTCGGCCAAGAGACCCAGTACTTC. Residues: CASSLVAGLGQETQYF.

The CDR3 nucleotides read TGTGCCAGCAGCTTAAGCGGCAAAGAGACCCAGTACTTC. As protein: CASSLSGKETQYF. V gene TRBV11-3 combines with J gene TRBJ2-5; a possible D gene is TRBD2 (5 bases). Germline CDR1 reads SGHNT; CDR2 reads YENEEA. V was trimmed by 2 bases and J by 3 bases, leaving 7 bases between them. The CDR3 runs to 13 residues.

This chain connects TRBV28 to TRBJ2-5; TRBD1 might be the D (6 bases). The germline V and J ends were trimmed by 5 bases and 1 base, with 17 bases remaining between them. The CDR3 spans 16 residues. The V gene's germline CDR1 is MDHEN and CDR2 SYDVKM. CDR3 in amino acids: CASSQSTGTPQETQYF. The CDR3, as DNA: TGTGCCAGCAGTCAGTCTACCGGGACACCCCAAGAGACCCAGTACTTC.

The chain couples TRBV5-4 to TRBJ1-2; maybe TRBD1 (5 bases). Per the germline V gene, CDR1 is SGHNT and CDR2 is YYREEE (reference sequence). The V end was cut by 0 bases, the J end by 6 bases, with 12 bases between. The CDR3 covers 14 residues. In DNA form, the CDR3 reads TGTGCCAGCAGCTTGGCCAGGCAGGGACATGGCTACACCTTC. Its translation: CASSLARQGHGYTF.

V gene TRBV2 combines with J gene TRBJ1-2; no reliable D call. The CDR3 contains 12 residues. V dropped 1 base and J dropped 8 bases, with 8 bases sitting between them. CDR1 SNHLY and CDR2 FYNNEI come from the germline V gene. The DNA for the CDR3 is TGTGCCAGCAGTGAAGAGGTAGTCGGCTACACCTTC. As protein: CASSEEVVGYTF.

The J gene is TRBJ1-1, the V gene TRBV19; D is perhaps TRBD1 (5 bases). The CDR3 loop spans 16 amino acids. V was shortened by 3 bases and J by 5 bases, with 19 bases between the two germline ends. Germline V gene data show CDR1 as LNHDA and CDR2 as SQIVND (reference sequence). The CDR3 sequence: CASSISGLRAGTEAFF. In DNA form, the CDR3 reads TGTGCCAGTAGTATTTCGGGACTCCGGGCGGGAACTGAAGCTTTCTTT.

The chain joins TRBV3-1 (or the pseudogene TRBV3-2) to TRBJ2-3; 13 positions match TRBD2. Germline V gives CDR1 LGHDT, CDR2 YNNKEL (reference sequence). Germline trimming cut 5 bases from V and 2 bases from J; bases unmatched to any gene: 4. The CDR3 extends over 16 amino acids. This chain's CDR3 is CASSSGLAGVTDTQYF. The DNA for the CDR3 is TGTGCCAGCAGCTCCGGACTAGCGGGAGTCACAGATACGCAGTATTTT.

V usage is TRBV25-1 and J usage is TRBJ1-1, with D maybe TRBD1 (5 bases). The V end was cut by 2 bases, the J end by 7 bases, with 11 bases between. The CDR3 spans 13 residues. The germline CDR1 and CDR2 sequences are MGHDK and SYGVNS. The CDR3 bases are TGTGCCAGCAGTGAAAGGGGAGGGAGTGAAGCTTTCTTT. Amino acids: CASSERGGSEAFF.

This chain's CDR3 is CASSRAGTGETQYF. CDR3 DNA: TGCGCCAGCAGCCGAGCCGGGACAGGGGAGACCCAGTACTTC. The rearrangement links TRBV4-1 to TRBJ2-5, with TRBD1 matching over 9 bases. Germline V CDR1 and CDR2: MGHRA, YSYEKL. The V segment lost 4 bases and the J segment 5 bases; nucleotides outside the gene matches: 5. This CDR3 is built from 14 residues.

This chain uses TRBV6-5 with TRBJ2-7; 13 bases line up with TRBD2. V shed 2 bases, J shed 2 bases, and the junction held 3 bases outside the gene matches. Looked up from germline, CDR1 is MNHEY and CDR2 is SVGAGI. The CDR3 has 16 amino acids. The CDR3 loop is CASSYGLAGETYEQYF. The CDR3 DNA follows: TGTGCCAGCAGTTACGGACTAGCGGGAGAAACCTACGAGCAGTACTTC.